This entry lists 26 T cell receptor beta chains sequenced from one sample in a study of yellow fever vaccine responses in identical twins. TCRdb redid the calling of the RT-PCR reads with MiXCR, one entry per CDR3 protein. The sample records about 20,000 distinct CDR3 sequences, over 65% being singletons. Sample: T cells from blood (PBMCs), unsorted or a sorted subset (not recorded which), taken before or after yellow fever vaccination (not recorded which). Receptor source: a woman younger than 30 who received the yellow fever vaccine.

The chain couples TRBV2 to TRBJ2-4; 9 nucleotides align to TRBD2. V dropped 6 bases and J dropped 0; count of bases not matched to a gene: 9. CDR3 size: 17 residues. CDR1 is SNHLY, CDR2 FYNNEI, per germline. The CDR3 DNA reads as TGTGCCAGCAGCCAGGTTCTAGCGGGAATAGCCAAAAACATTCAGTACTTC. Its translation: CASSQVLAGIAKNIQYF.

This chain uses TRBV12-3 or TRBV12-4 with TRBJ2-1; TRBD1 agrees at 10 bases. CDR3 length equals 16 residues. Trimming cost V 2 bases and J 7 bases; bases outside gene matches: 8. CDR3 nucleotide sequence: TGTGCCAGCAGTTTATCCGGGGACAGGGGTAAAAATGAGCAGTTCTTC. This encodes CASSLSGDRGKNEQFF.

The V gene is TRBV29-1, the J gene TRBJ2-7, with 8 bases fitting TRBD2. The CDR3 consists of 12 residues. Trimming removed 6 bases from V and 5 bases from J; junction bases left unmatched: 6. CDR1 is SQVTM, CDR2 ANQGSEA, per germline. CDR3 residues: CSVGGGRNEQYF. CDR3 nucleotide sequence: TGCAGCGTAGGAGGCGGGAGGAACGAGCAGTACTTC.

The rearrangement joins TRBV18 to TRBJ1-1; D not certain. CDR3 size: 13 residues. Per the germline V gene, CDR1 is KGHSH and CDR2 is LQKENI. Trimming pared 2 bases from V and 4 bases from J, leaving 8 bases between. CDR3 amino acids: CASSPGVGTEAFF. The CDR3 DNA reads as TGTGCCAGCTCACCAGGCGTGGGCACTGAAGCTTTCTTT.

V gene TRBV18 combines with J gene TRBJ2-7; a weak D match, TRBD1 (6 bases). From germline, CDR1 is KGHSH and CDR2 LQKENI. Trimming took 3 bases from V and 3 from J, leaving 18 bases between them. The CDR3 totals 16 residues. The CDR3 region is CASSPTLDRTGYEQYF. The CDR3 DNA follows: TGTGCCAGCTCACCTACACTCGACAGGACGGGCTACGAGCAGTACTTC. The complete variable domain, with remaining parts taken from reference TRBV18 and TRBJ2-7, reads NAGVMQNPRHLVRRRGQEARLRCSPMKGHSHVYWYRQLPEEGLKFMVYLQKENIIDESGMPKERFSAEFPKEGPSILRIQQVVRGDSAAYFCASSPTLDRTGYEQYFGPGTRLTVT.

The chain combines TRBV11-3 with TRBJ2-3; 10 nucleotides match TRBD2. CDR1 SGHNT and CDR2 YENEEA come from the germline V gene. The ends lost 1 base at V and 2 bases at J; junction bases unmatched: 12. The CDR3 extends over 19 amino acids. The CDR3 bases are TGTGCCAGCAGCTTAGGGTATCTAGCGGGAGCCCTAAACACAGATACGCAGTATTTT. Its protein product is CASSLGYLAGALNTDTQYF.

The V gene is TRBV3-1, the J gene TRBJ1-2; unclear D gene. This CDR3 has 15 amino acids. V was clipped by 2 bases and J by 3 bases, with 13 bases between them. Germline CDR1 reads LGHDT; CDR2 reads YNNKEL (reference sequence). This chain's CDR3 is CASSQFGLDHYGYTF. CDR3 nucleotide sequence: TGTGCCAGCAGCCAATTCGGGTTGGATCACTATGGCTACACCTTC. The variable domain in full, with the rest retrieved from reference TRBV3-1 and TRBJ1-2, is DTAVSQTPKYLVTQMGNDKSIKCEQNLGHDTMYWYKQDSKKFLKIMFSYNNKELIINETVPNRFSPKSPDKAHLNLHINSLELGDSAVYFCASSQFGLDHYGYTFGSGTRLTVV.

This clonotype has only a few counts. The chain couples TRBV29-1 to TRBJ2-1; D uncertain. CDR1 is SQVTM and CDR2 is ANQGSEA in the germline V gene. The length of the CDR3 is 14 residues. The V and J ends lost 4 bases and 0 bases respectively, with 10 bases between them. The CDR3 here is CSVVSYSSYNEQFF. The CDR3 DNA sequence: TGCAGCGTTGTATCCTATAGCTCCTACAATGAGCAGTTCTTC.

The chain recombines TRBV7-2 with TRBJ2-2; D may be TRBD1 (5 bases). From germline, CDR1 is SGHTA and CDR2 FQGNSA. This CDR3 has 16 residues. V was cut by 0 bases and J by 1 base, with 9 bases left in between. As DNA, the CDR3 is TGTGCCAGCAGCTTAGCAGGGGCCCTGAACACCGGGGAGCTGTTTTTT. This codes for CASSLAGALNTGELFF.

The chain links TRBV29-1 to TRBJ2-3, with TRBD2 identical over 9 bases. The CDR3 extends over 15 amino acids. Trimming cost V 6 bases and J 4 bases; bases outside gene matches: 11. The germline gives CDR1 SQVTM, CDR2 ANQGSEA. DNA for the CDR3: TGCAGCGTAGCCACGGGGACTAGCTTCGCAGATACGCAGTATTTT. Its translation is CSVATGTSFADTQYF.

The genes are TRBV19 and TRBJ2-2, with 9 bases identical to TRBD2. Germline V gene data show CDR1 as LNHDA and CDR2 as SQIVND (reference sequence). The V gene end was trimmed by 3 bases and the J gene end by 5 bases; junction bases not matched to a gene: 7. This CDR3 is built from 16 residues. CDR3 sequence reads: CASSIPRGGRTGELFF. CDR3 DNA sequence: TGTGCCAGTAGTATCCCGCGGGGGGGCAGGACCGGGGAGCTGTTTTTT.

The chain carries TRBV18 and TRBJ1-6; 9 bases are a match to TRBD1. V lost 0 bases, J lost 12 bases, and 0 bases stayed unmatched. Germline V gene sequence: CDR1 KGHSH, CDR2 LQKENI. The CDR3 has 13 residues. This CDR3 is CASSPPGQGPLHF. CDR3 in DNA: TGTGCCAGCTCACCACCGGGACAGGGACCCCTCCACTTT.

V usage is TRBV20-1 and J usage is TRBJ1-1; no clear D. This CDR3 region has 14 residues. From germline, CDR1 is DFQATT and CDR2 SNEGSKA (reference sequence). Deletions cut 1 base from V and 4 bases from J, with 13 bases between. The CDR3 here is CSARASIGGTEAFF. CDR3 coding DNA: TGCAGTGCTAGAGCCTCGATTGGCGGCACTGAAGCTTTCTTT.

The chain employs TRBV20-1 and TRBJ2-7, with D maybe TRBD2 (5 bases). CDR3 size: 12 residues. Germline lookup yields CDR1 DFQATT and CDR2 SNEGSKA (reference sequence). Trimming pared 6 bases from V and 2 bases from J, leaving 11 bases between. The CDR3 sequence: CSASDWTYEQYV. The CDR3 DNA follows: TGCAGTGCCTCGGACTGGACCTACGAGCAGTACGTC.

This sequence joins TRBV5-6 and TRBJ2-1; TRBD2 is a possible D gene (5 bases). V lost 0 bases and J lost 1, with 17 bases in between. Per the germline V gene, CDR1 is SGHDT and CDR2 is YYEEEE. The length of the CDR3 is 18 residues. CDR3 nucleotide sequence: TGTGCCAGCAGCTTGGCGTGGGTGGAGGCAGGATCCTACAATGAGCAGTTCTTC. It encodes CASSLAWVEAGSYNEQFF.

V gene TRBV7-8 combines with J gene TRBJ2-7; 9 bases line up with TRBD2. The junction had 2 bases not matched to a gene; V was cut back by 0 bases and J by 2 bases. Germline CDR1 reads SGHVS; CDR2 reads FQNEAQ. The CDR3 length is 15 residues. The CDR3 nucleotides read TGTGCCAGCAGCTTAGCTAGCGGGAGTCCCTACGAGCAGTACTTC. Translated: CASSLASGSPYEQYF.

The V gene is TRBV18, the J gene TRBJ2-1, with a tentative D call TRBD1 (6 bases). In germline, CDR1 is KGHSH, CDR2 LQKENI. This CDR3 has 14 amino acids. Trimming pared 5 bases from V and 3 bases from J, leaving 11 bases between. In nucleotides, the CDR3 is TGTGCCAGCTCATACAGGGCCGACTACAATGAGCAGTTCTTC. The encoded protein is CASSYRADYNEQFF. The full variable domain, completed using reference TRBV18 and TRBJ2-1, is NAGVMQNPRHLVRRRGQEARLRCSPMKGHSHVYWYRQLPEEGLKFMVYLQKENIIDESGMPKERFSAEFPKEGPSILRIQQVVRGDSAAYFCASSYRADYNEQFFGPGTRLTVL.

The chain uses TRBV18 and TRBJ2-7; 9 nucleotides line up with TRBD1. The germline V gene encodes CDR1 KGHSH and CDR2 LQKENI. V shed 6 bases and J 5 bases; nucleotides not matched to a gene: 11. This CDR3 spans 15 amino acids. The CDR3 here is CASSLTGQGYHEQYV. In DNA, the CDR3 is TGTGCCAGCTCTCTTACGGGACAGGGCTACCACGAGCAGTACGTC.

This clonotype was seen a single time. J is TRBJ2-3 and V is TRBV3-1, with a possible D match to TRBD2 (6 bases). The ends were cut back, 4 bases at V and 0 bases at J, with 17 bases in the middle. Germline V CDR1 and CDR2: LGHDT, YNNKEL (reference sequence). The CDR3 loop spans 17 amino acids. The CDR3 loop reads CASSRRELARSTDTQYF. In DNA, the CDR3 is TGTGCCAGCAGCCGAAGAGAGCTAGCGAGAAGCACAGATACGCAGTATTTT.

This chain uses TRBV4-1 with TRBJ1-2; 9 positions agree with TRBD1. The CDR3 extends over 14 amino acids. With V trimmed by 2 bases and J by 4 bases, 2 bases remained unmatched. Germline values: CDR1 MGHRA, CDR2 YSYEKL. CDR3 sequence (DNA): TGCGCCAGCAGCCAATCGGGACAGGGCTATGGCTACACCTTC. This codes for CASSQSGQGYGYTF.

The chain's CDR3 is CASSEQKSSYNEQFF. The CDR3 DNA reads as TGTGCCAGCAGTGAACAGAAGAGCTCCTACAATGAGCAGTTCTTC. This chain links TRBV2 with TRBJ2-1; D not resolved. V was cut by 2 bases and J by 0 bases, with 8 bases left in between. This CDR3 is built from 15 residues. Germline V gene sequence: CDR1 SNHLY, CDR2 FYNNEI.

CDR3 bases: TGTGCCAGCAGCTTAGGGGCAGGGGGGTATCCTGAAGCTTTCTTT. Protein product: CASSLGAGGYPEAFF. The chain couples TRBV7-4 to TRBJ1-1; 7 bases align to TRBD1. The ends lost 1 base at V and 6 bases at J; junction bases unmatched: 8. From germline, CDR1 is SGHVT and CDR2 SQSDAQ. This CDR3 contains 15 residues.

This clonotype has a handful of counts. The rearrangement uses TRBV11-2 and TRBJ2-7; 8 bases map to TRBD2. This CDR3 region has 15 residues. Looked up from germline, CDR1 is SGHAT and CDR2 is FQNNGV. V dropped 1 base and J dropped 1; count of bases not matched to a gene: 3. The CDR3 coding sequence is TGTGCCAGCAGCTTAGGGGCGGGGGGATCCTACGAGCAGTACTTC. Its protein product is CASSLGAGGSYEQYF.

CDR3 DNA: TGTGCCAGCAGGACCGGGGGGGTAGGGGCCAACGTCCTGACTTTC. Translated: CASRTGGVGANVLTF. This chain links TRBV7-2 with TRBJ2-6; 8 bases agree with TRBD2. This CDR3 spans 15 amino acids. CDR1 and CDR2 from the germline V gene are SGHTA and FQGNSA. Trimming took 6 bases from V and 4 from J; bases not matched to a gene: 5.

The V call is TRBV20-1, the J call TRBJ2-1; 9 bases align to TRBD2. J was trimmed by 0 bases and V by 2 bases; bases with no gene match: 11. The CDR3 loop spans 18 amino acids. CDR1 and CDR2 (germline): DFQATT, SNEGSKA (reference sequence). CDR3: CSARPRPSGKSSYNEQFF. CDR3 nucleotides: TGCAGTGCTAGACCTAGACCTAGCGGGAAGAGCTCCTACAATGAGCAGTTCTTC.

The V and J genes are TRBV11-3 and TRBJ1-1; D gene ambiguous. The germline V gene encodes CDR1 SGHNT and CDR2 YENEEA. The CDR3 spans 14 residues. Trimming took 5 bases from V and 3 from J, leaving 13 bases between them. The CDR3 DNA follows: TGTGCCAGCAGCCCTTCAGCCTGGGACACTGAAGCTTTCTTT. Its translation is CASSPSAWDTEAFF.